This note documents a single T cell receptor (beta chain) sequence. Its specificity is unknown. 60 Vbeta and 13 Jbeta primers were used in PCR. Sequenced by immunoSEQ multiplex PCR; TCRdb stores in-frame clones only, minus some. The sample lists 150,000 or so clones; about 75% were seen once. This entry comes from a study of cytomegalovirus exposure and HLA in healthy donors. Notes on the study in general: The study labeled more than 150 TCR beta chains cytomegalovirus-associated. The authors assumed roughly uniform sequencing depth across donors for presence/absence analyses.

The V end was cut by 1 base, the J end by 6 bases, with 9 bases between. CDR3 length: 12 amino acids. From germline, CDR1 is SQVTM and CDR2 ANQGSEA. Sequencing used PBMCs. The clonotype was recovered from a man between 18 and 29 years old in good health and CMV-seropositive. The rearrangement links TRBV29-1 to TRBJ1-2; D uncertain. CDR3 loop: CSVEVHKDGYTF. CDR3 sequence (DNA): TGCAGCGTTGAAGTTCACAAAGATGGCTACACCTTC.